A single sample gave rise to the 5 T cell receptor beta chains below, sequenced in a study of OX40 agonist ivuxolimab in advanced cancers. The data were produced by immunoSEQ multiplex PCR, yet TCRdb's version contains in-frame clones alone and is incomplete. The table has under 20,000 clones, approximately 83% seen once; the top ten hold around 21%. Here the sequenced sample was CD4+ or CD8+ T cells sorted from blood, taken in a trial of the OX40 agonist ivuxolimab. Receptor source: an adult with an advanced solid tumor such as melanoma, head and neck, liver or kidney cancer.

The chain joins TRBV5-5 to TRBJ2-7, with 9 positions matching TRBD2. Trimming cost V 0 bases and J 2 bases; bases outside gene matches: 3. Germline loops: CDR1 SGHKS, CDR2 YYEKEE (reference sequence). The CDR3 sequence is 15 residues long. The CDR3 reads CASSLGAGGTYEQYF. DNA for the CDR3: TGTGCCAGCAGCTTGGGCGCGGGAGGGACCTACGAGCAGTACTTC. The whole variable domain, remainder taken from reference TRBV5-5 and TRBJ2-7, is DAGVTQSPTHLIKTRGQQVTLRCSPISGHKSVSWYQQVLGQGPQFIFQYYEKEERGRGNFPDRFSARQFPNYSSELNVNALLLGDSALYLCASSLGAGGTYEQYFGPGTRLTVT.

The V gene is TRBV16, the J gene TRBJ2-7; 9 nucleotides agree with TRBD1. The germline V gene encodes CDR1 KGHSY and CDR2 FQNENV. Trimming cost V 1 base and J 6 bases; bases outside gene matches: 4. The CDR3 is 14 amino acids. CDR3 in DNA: TGTGCCAGCAGCCAATGGGAGACAGGGGGCGAGCAGTACTTC. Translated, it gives CASSQWETGGEQYF.

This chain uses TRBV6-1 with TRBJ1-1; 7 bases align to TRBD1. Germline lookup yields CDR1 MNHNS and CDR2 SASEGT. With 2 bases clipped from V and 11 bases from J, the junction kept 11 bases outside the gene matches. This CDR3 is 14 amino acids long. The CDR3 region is CASSEIGIRGRAFF. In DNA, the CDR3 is TGTGCCAGCAGTGAAATCGGCATCAGGGGGAGGGCTTTCTTT.

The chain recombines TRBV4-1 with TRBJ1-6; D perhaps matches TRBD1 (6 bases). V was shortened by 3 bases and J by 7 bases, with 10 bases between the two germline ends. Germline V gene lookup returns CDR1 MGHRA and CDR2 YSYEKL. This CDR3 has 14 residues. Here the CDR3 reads CASSHRTENSPLHF. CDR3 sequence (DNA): TGCGCCAGCAGCCATAGGACAGAAAATTCACCCCTCCACTTT.

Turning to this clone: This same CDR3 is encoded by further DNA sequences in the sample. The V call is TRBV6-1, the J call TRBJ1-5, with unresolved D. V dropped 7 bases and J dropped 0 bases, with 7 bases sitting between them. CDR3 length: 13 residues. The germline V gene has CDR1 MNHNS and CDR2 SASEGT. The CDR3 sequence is CASMGGSNQPQHF. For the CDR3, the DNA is TGTGCCAGCATGGGCGGTAGCAATCAGCCCCAGCATTTT.